The 27 T cell receptor beta chains below were found in one sample sequenced in a study of T cells in Graves' hyperthyroidism and ophthalmopathy. TCR beta CDR3 region amplification was performed from RNA transcripts. When the TCR CDR3 underwent first-round RT-PCR, the HTBI primer set was used. MiXCR, applied by TCRdb to the multiplex PCR reads, yields one record per CDR3 protein. The sample lists hundreds of thousands of distinct CDR3 sequences; around 20% were seen once. The sample consisted of blood. These receptors were collected from a woman between 45 and 65 years old with Graves' hyperthyroidism that later progressed to Graves' ophthalmopathy.

V is TRBV28 and J is TRBJ1-2, with a weak D call TRBD1 (5 bases). This CDR3 spans 15 amino acids. CDR1 is MDHEN, CDR2 SYDVKM, per germline. V was clipped by 6 bases and J by 4 bases, with 18 bases between them. For the CDR3, the DNA is TGTGCCAGCAGGAGCGGTGGGGGAACCGGCTATGGCTACACCTTC. The encoded protein is CASRSGGGTGYGYTF.

Worth noting for this clonotype: Germline and junction disagree at one end, which may indicate a read error. The CDR3 nucleotides read TGTGCCAGGAATCGGCCCCAGCATTTT. Residues: CARNRPQHF. The V and J genes are TRBV6-1 and TRBJ1-5; D not certain. The germline V gene encodes CDR1 MNHNS and CDR2 SASEGT. The CDR3 is 9 residues long.

This clonotype was detected ten times or more. This sequence joins TRBV20-1 and TRBJ1-1; D unresolved. The CDR3 sequence is 15 residues long. V dropped 1 base and J dropped 0 bases, with 12 bases sitting between them. Germline CDR1 is DFQATT and CDR2 is SNEGSKA (reference sequence). DNA for the CDR3: TGCAGTGCTAGAGGACGCTCGTTCGTGAACACTGAAGCTTTCTTT. Translated, it gives CSARGRSFVNTEAFF.

The rearrangement links TRBV19 to TRBJ2-3; 10 bases line up with TRBD2. The CDR3 consists of 13 residues. Germline V gene data show CDR1 as LNHDA and CDR2 as SQIVND (reference sequence). V shed 5 bases, J shed 7 bases, and the junction held 3 bases outside the gene matches. CDR3 sequence reads: CASSGTSVNTQYF. CDR3 nucleotide sequence: TGTGCCAGTAGTGGGACTAGCGTAAATACGCAGTATTTT.

The CDR3 loop reads CASSYPGRNTGELFF. CDR3 sequence (DNA): TGTGCCAGCAGTTACCCGGGGAGAAACACCGGGGAGCTGTTTTTT. The chain has TRBV6-6 and TRBJ2-2, with a tentative D call TRBD2 (5 bases). V lost 2 bases, J lost 2 bases, and 9 bases lay in between. Germline values: CDR1 MNHNY, CDR2 SVGAGI (reference sequence). The CDR3 length is 15 residues.

This clonotype was counted at least ten times. The genes are TRBV4-2 and TRBJ2-7, with 9 positions matching TRBD1. With 6 bases clipped from V and 2 bases from J, the junction kept 5 bases outside the gene matches. This CDR3 comprises 14 residues. CDR1 LGHNA and CDR2 YNFKEQ come from the germline V gene. The CDR3 DNA reads TGTGCCAGCAGTCGACAGGGGGGGACCTACGAGCAGTACTTC. This sequence encodes CASSRQGGTYEQYF.

This clonotype was picked up many times. The chain joins TRBV5-6 to TRBJ1-6; D unresolved. The CDR3 has 16 amino acids. Germline V lookup: CDR1 SGHDT, CDR2 YYEEEE. V was pared by 0 bases and J by 9 bases, with 16 bases between. This CDR3 is CASSLDGVNRLSPLHF. As DNA, the CDR3 is TGTGCCAGCAGCTTGGACGGGGTGAACCGACTTTCACCCCTCCACTTT.

This clonotype was seen repeatedly, ten times or more. This sequence joins TRBV3-1 and TRBJ1-2, with D perhaps TRBD1 (5 bases). The length of the CDR3 is 13 residues. Between the trimmed V and J ends, which lost 0 bases and 3 bases, there was a span of 5 bases. In germline, CDR1 is LGHDT, CDR2 YNNKEL (reference sequence). For the CDR3, the DNA is TGTGCCAGCAGCCAAGACAGGGACTATGGCTACACCTTC. It yields the protein CASSQDRDYGYTF.

This clonotype was observed many times. J is TRBJ1-1 and V is TRBV6-6, with D uncertain. V was cut by 2 bases and J by 2 bases, with 6 bases left in between. Germline CDR1 MNHNY, CDR2 SVGAGI (reference sequence). CDR3 length: 13 amino acids. The CDR3 loop reads CASSYAGNTEAFF. The CDR3 DNA reads TGTGCCAGCAGTTACGCAGGAAACACTGAAGCTTTCTTT.

This clonotype has just a few counts. This chain joins TRBV20-1 and TRBJ1-6; no reliable D call. Germline-derived CDR1 and CDR2 are DFQATT and SNEGSKA (reference sequence). V was clipped by 4 bases and J by 0 bases, with 4 bases between them. CDR3 length equals 13 residues. CDR3 region: CSAKSSYNSPLHF. The CDR3, as DNA: TGCAGTGCTAAAAGCTCCTATAATTCACCCCTCCACTTT.

The table lists this clonotype with a few counts. This chain connects TRBV9 to TRBJ1-1, with D maybe TRBD1 (6 bases). CDR3 length: 14 amino acids. Trimming stripped 0 bases from V and 3 bases from J, with 9 bases between. The germline gives CDR1 SGDLS, CDR2 YYNGEE. In DNA, the CDR3 is TGTGCCAGCAGCGTAGAGGGGGGGTACACTGAAGCTTTCTTT. It encodes CASSVEGGYTEAFF.

This clonotype was seen repeatedly, ten times or more. This rearrangement joins TRBV20-1 to TRBJ2-3; TRBD1 matches at 8 bases. This CDR3 has 14 amino acids. From germline, CDR1 is DFQATT and CDR2 SNEGSKA (reference sequence). With 6 bases clipped from V and 0 bases from J, the junction kept 5 bases outside the gene matches. Written as DNA, the CDR3 is TGCAGTGCCCTCAGGGGGCCTAGCACAGATACGCAGTATTTT. It specifies CSALRGPSTDTQYF.

This clonotype was recorded many times. The V gene is TRBV5-1, the J gene TRBJ1-2; the D gene is possibly TRBD1 (6 bases). CDR1 is SGHRS, CDR2 YFSETQ, per germline. This CDR3 is built from 14 residues. Trimming took 4 bases from V and 3 from J, leaving 13 bases between them. CDR3 DNA: TGCGCCAGCAGCGGAGGAGGGGGGGACTATGGCTACACCTTC. It specifies CASSGGGGDYGYTF. Full variable domain (rest looked up from reference TRBV5-1 and TRBJ1-2): KAGVTQTPRYLIKTRGQQVTLSCSPISGHRSVSWYQQTPGQGLQFLFEYFSETQRNKGNFPGRFSGRQFSNSRSEMNVSTLELGDSALYLCASSGGGGDYGYTFGSGTRLTVV.

The chain links TRBV20-1 to TRBJ2-7; 9 bases align to TRBD1. The CDR3 runs 14 residues. Germline loops: CDR1 DFQATT, CDR2 SNEGSKA (reference sequence). V gave up 1 base and J gave up 0 bases; unmatched junction bases: 1. The CDR3 region is CSARATGGSYEQYF. The CDR3 coding sequence is TGCAGTGCTAGAGCGACAGGGGGCTCCTACGAGCAGTACTTC.

This clonotype was detected ten times or more. The rearrangement joins TRBV3-1 to TRBJ1-2; D unresolved. Germline V gene sequence: CDR1 LGHDT, CDR2 YNNKEL (reference sequence). The CDR3 covers 11 residues. V was shortened by 4 bases and J by 12 bases, with 12 bases between the two germline ends. CDR3 in amino acids: CASSLYGEHTF. The CDR3 nucleotides are TGTGCCAGCAGCCTGTACGGGGAGCACACCTTC.

This clonotype was detected ten times or more. V and J are TRBV27 and TRBJ1-1; D is undetermined. The V and J ends lost 2 bases and 5 bases respectively, with 9 bases between them. CDR3 size: 13 residues. The germline V gene has CDR1 MNHEY and CDR2 SMNVEV (reference sequence). This CDR3 is CASSLLGGTEAFF. In DNA, the CDR3 is TGTGCCAGCAGTTTACTGGGAGGGACTGAAGCTTTCTTT.

This clonotype showed up just a few times. Given a much more abundant clone one base away, this may be a read error. V and J are TRBV11-2 and TRBJ1-1; D is undetermined. The V end lost 6 bases, the J end lost 1 base, and 9 bases lay between the germline ends. Germline V gene sequence: CDR1 SGHAT, CDR2 FQNNGV. The CDR3 spans 13 residues. CDR3 bases: TGTGCCAGCAGGGGAAGCGAGAACACTGAAGCTTTCTTT. This encodes CASRGSENTEAFF.

This clonotype appeared once. The rearrangement joins TRBV6-1 to TRBJ2-7; D remains ambiguous. The CDR3 has 11 amino acids. The V end was cut by 9 bases, the J end by 4 bases, with 10 bases between. Germline V gives CDR1 MNHNS, CDR2 SASEGT. CDR3 amino acids: CARGGPYEQYF. The CDR3 region has the DNA TGTGCCAGGGGTGGCCCTTACGAGCAGTACTTC.

The V and J genes are TRBV29-1 and TRBJ2-3; D remains ambiguous. The V end was cut by 5 bases, the J end by 4 bases, with 16 bases between. The CDR3 consists of 14 residues. The germline CDR1 and CDR2 sequences are SQVTM and ANQGSEA. The CDR3 sequence is CSVRSGNSPDTQYF. CDR3 DNA sequence: TGCAGCGTTAGGTCAGGCAACAGCCCAGATACGCAGTATTTT.

The chain joins TRBV29-1 to TRBJ2-1; D possibly corresponds to TRBD2 (7 bases). The germline CDR1 and CDR2 sequences are SQVTM and ANQGSEA. The CDR3 length is 14 residues. CDR3 nucleotide sequence: TGCAGTCTCGGGGGAGGGGGAGGCTACAATGAGCAGTTCTTC. It codes for CSLGGGGGYNEQFF.

This clonotype was found a few times. This sequence joins TRBV12-3 or TRBV12-4 and TRBJ2-6; maybe TRBD1 (6 bases). The CDR3 is 16 amino acids. Trimming left V 6 bases short and J 0 bases short, with 12 bases between. The CDR3 protein is CASRPTGSSGANVLTF. The CDR3, as DNA: TGTGCCAGCAGACCAACAGGGAGCTCTGGGGCCAACGTCCTGACTTTC.

This clonotype was observed at least ten times. This chain uses TRBV6-1 with TRBJ2-1; TRBD1 might be the D (7 bases). The CDR3 has 17 residues. The germline V and J ends were trimmed by 4 bases and 0 bases, with 16 bases remaining between them. CDR1 is MNHNS, CDR2 SASEGT, per germline. The CDR3 region is CASSARDSKNSYNEQFF. DNA for the CDR3: TGTGCCAGCAGTGCGCGGGACAGTAAGAACTCCTACAATGAGCAGTTCTTC.

The table lists this clonotype with many counts. This chain joins TRBV6-1 and TRBJ2-7; possibly TRBD1 for D (5 bases). Trimming cost V 2 bases and J 4 bases, with 12 bases left between them. The germline gives CDR1 MNHNS, CDR2 SASEGT. The CDR3 totals 14 residues. The CDR3 sequence is CASSERTIYYEQYF. The CDR3 bases are TGTGCCAGCAGTGAAAGGACAATATATTACGAGCAGTACTTC.

This clonotype was seen a handful of times. The V gene is TRBV6-6, the J gene TRBJ2-7, with 9 bases matching TRBD1. Germline V lookup: CDR1 MNHNY, CDR2 SVGAGI (reference sequence). There are 18 residues in the CDR3. Trimming removed 1 base from V and 7 bases from J; junction bases left unmatched: 17. CDR3 sequence reads: CASSYLNPGQGLFMEQYF. In DNA form, the CDR3 reads TGTGCCAGCAGTTACTTAAACCCCGGACAGGGGCTGTTTATGGAGCAGTACTTC.

The J gene is TRBJ1-2, the V gene TRBV27; D ambiguous. Germline V gene lookup returns CDR1 MNHEY and CDR2 SMNVEV (reference sequence). Deletions cut 5 bases from V and 3 bases from J, with 10 bases between. The CDR3 consists of 13 residues. The CDR3 DNA reads as TGTGCCAGCAGTCCTACAAATTACTATGGCTACACCTTC. Protein: CASSPTNYYGYTF.

There are many counts of this clonotype. The chain joins TRBV6-1 to TRBJ2-1; 9 bases map to TRBD1. With 5 bases clipped from V and 5 bases from J, the junction kept 7 bases outside the gene matches. The germline gives CDR1 MNHNS, CDR2 SASEGT. The CDR3 sequence is 15 residues long. The CDR3 coding sequence is TGTGCCAGCAGTTCGCCCGGGACAGGGAACAATGAGCAGTTCTTC. It encodes CASSSPGTGNNEQFF.

This clonotype has at least ten counts. The chain uses TRBV2 and TRBJ1-2; maybe TRBD1 (6 bases). The CDR3 is 14 amino acids. In germline, CDR1 is SNHLY, CDR2 FYNNEI. Deletions cut 7 bases from V and 3 bases from J, with 15 bases between. The CDR3, as DNA: TGTGCCAGCAACGCAGGGGCCCTTGACTATGGCTACACCTTC. Amino acid sequence: CASNAGALDYGYTF.